Given below is one T cell receptor (beta chain) in context. What this receptor recognizes is not known. No clone much larger than this one lies a single base away; base qualities are absent. These data originate in a study of T cell responses to AZD1222 COVID-19 vaccine (dated by TCRdb to the early 2020s). Looking at the study overall: A total of 230 to 250 trial participants underwent TCR sequencing, of whom approximately 210 received two doses of AZD1222 and around 26 received two doses of the MenACWY control vaccine. Enrollment into the trials was organized by age into subgroups of 18-55, 56-69 and 70-plus years, and those subgroups contained roughly 150, 30 and 60 TCR-sequenced participants, respectively. What the work shows at the level of the full study, not this receptor alone: The whole spike protein was spanned by vaccine-associated CD4 TCRs, and dominant responses were seen in regions 160-218 and 743-854. In the small 56-69-year group, the increase in depth fell short of significance, most likely because of low power. Reportedly, almost half of the unique spike-specific TCRs recognized epitopes lying outside the regions that are mutated in the B.1.351 and B.1.1.7 variants. Because no day 14 peak-response samples were available, repertoires were characterized only after the peak T cell response. Conclusions about previously exposed vaccinees were limited because only a handful of AZD1222 recipients were SARS-CoV-2 seropositive at baseline. A significant rise in spike-specific TCR breadth and depth was observed after two AZD1222 doses relative to day 0 and relative to MenACWY recipients. Participants were mostly white British, with more females than males. The authors suggested clonal diversity may have been underestimated.

Per the germline V gene, LGHNA is the CDR1 and YSLEER is the CDR2. Measured from the cysteine to the phenylalanine, the CDR3 is 18 residues long. The kept DNA is CDR3 alone, 54 bases in frame from the first base. V sheds 4 bases and J sheds 0 bases, leaving 18 bases between their ends. Interpreted using the paper, the time point label stands for: baseline before first vaccination. The treatment or condition label here, explained by the study, means: meningococcal conjugate vaccine given as trial control. Vaccinee samples came from UK trials COV001 and COV002, including a single-blind randomized controlled phase 2/3 trial of AZD1222 (ChAdOx1 nCoV-19) in healthy adults. For TCRbeta chain sequencing, PBMC samples from trial participants were taken at day 0 and at day 28 after the second dose. The CDR3 regions of human TCRbeta chains were subjected to immunosequencing. In the paper's pipeline: TCRs in the repertoires were matched against a reference library of SARS-CoV-2-specific TCRs that had been generated with the MIRA antigen-specificity platform. Breadth was defined as the fraction of unique TCRs that were SARS-CoV-2-associated. Depth was defined as the fraction of total T cells that were SARS-CoV-2-associated. Using the MIRA data, each spike-specific TCR was mapped to the spike region that the TCR reacts to and placed in a CD4 or CD8 class. Log10-transformed breadth and depth values were compared by one-way ANOVA with Sidak's multiple comparisons tests. TCRdb carries this immuneACCESS record with in-frame sequences only. Its versions omit some clonotypes, under half of them owing to an unresolved V gene in the studies checked, with the rest unexplained. For V, J and clone size, that table is used; D and trimming come from the DNA. This sample is represented by about 70,000 clones; roughly 88% of them were singletons. The ten biggest clones cover 5% of the sample.

The chain is assembled from TRBV4-3 and TRBJ1-4; possibly the D gene is TRBD1, per 5 matching bases. The TCR sequence derives from an adult in good health. The sample was peripheral blood, taken on day 0 of MenACWY control vaccination. The CDR3 has the sequence CASSPIAGTLATNEKLFF. The DNA is as follows: TGCGCCAGCAGCCCAATAGCAGGGACCCTCGCAACTAATGAAAAACTGTTTTTT.